These 2 T cell receptor beta chains share one sample of origin, sequenced in a study of blood T cell repertoires in COVID-19. Produced via immunoSEQ multiplex PCR; TCRdb's table is partial and in-frame only. The table records 130,000 to 150,000 clones, around 80% of them present only once. Sequenced sample: peripheral blood. The source is a man aged 55 to 70 with acute or convalescent COVID-19.

This rearrangement joins TRBV3-1 (or the pseudogene TRBV3-2) to TRBJ2-3, with 7 positions matching TRBD2. The germline V gene encodes CDR1 LGHDT and CDR2 YNNKEL (reference sequence). The CDR3 has 16 residues. J lost 0 bases, V lost 1 base, and 4 bases had no gene match. CDR3 protein: CASSQVLAASTDTQYF. The CDR3 nucleotides are TGTGCCAGCAGCCAAGTTCTAGCGGCTAGCACAGATACGCAGTATTTT.

The chain couples TRBV7-3 to TRBJ1-1, with D perhaps TRBD1 (5 bases). CDR1 is SGHTA and CDR2 is FQGTGA in the germline V gene. The CDR3 covers 14 residues. The V and J ends lost 1 base and 7 bases respectively, with 13 bases between them. This CDR3 reads CASSLIGDSSEAFF. For the CDR3, the DNA is TGTGCCAGCAGCTTAATAGGGGACTCGAGTGAAGCTTTCTTT.